This TCR beta chain was identified during a study of identical twins. Unique molecular identifiers were present on the cDNA, which also gained a universal primer site by template switching. TCRdb redid the calling of the 5' RACE reads with MiXCR, one entry per CDR3 protein. The sample holds roughly 540,000 distinct CDR3 sequences; 20% to 25% are singletons and the top ten take roughly 0.91%. Each donor (without exception) was a healthy Caucasian. Germline trimming cut 5 bases from V and 0 bases from J; bases unmatched to any gene: 7. This CDR3 is built from 15 residues. The germline gives CDR1 MNHEY, CDR2 SMNVEV (reference sequence). This same sample was also taken into another study, of T cells expressing NK-cell markers. That source reports: There were seven HCMV-seropositive donors and one seronegative donor among the eight sequenced. Sorting was limited to alpha-beta TCR-expressing T cells with an anti-gamma-delta TCR antibody in several experiments.

Sequencing input: CD4+ T cells sorted from blood. This TCR derives from a woman between 18 and 29 years old in good health. The chain employs TRBV27 and TRBJ2-7; 7 bases fit TRBD2. The CDR3 spells CASSRSAGDSYEQYF. The CDR3 nucleotides read TGTGCCAGCAGTCGAAGCGCGGGGGACTCCTACGAGCAGTACTTC.